The next 13 T cell receptor beta chains were all read from a single sample in a study of cytomegalovirus exposure and HLA in healthy donors. In the PCR, 60 Vbeta and 13 Jbeta primers were used. Here immunoSEQ multiplex PCR was the method, and the copy in TCRdb shows in-frame clones only, minus some. Of 150,000 or so clones in the sample, 68% were seen once. Sequenced material: PBMCs. These receptors all stem from a man aged 25-40 years in good health and CMV-seropositive.

This clone was seen a handful of times. V is TRBV11-3 and J is TRBJ2-3, with D possibly matching TRBD2 (6 bases). Trimming left V 5 bases short and J 4 bases short, with 19 bases between. This CDR3 comprises 16 residues. Looked up from germline, CDR1 is SGHNT and CDR2 is YENEEA. Here the CDR3 DNA reads TGTGCCAGCAGCACCCGGACGGGGAGGTGGGCAGATACGCAGTATTTT. This encodes CASSTRTGRWADTQYF. Full variable domain (missing parts from reference TRBV11-3 and TRBJ2-3): EAGVVQSPRYKIIEKKQPVAFWCNPISGHNTLYWYLQNLGQGPELLIRYENEEAVDDSQLPKDRFSAERLKGVDSTLKIQPAELGDSAVYLCASSTRTGRWADTQYFGPGTRLTVL.

The rearrangement joins TRBV18 to TRBJ2-1; TRBD2 matches 10 bases. The V segment lost 2 bases and the J segment 7 bases; nucleotides outside the gene matches: 11. The CDR3 is 17 amino acids. Germline V gene sequence: CDR1 KGHSH, CDR2 LQKENI. The CDR3 region has the DNA TGTGCCAGCTCACCAGGGCTAGCGGGAGCTGGGTGGAATGAGCAGTTCTTC. This translates into CASSPGLAGAGWNEQFF.

This clone was seen only a few times. The CDR3 region has the DNA TGTGCCAGCCAACCGGGAGGGCCAAACAATGAGCAGTTCTTC. Encoded protein: CASQPGGPNNEQFF. The J gene is TRBJ2-1, the V gene TRBV2; 8 nucleotides line up with TRBD2. The ends lost 8 bases at V and 5 bases at J; junction bases unmatched: 8. The CDR3 has 14 residues. Germline V gene sequence: CDR1 SNHLY, CDR2 FYNNEI.

The rearrangement joins TRBV28 to TRBJ2-7; 11 bases line up with TRBD1. This CDR3 contains 13 residues. Germline V gives CDR1 MDHEN, CDR2 SYDVKM. V lost 9 bases to trimming and J lost 4 bases; unmatched junction nucleotides: 5. In nucleotides, the CDR3 is TGTGCCAGTTCCCGGGACAGGGGGTACGAGCAGTACTTC. It encodes CASSRDRGYEQYF.

The chain is built from TRBV19 and TRBJ2-5; 8 bases map to TRBD1. Germline CDR1 reads LNHDA; CDR2 reads SQIVND (reference sequence). Unmatched junction bases numbered 4, after V lost 1 base and J lost 3 bases. This CDR3 has 15 amino acids. This chain's CDR3 is CASSIVGTGEETQYF. CDR3 nucleotide sequence: TGTGCCAGTAGTATAGTTGGGACAGGAGAAGAGACCCAGTACTTC.

The chain employs TRBV29-1 and TRBJ1-1; D is ambiguous. V was clipped by 5 bases and J by 9 bases, with 10 bases between them. The CDR3 runs to 10 residues. Germline CDR1 and CDR2: SQVTM and ANQGSEA. CDR3 in DNA: TGCAGCGTTCGTCAACAGCAAGCTTTCTTT. Translating it yields CSVRQQQAFF.

This chain links TRBV6-5 with TRBJ1-4, with D tentatively TRBD1 (5 bases). Germline loops: CDR1 MNHEY, CDR2 SVGAGI. The germline V and J ends were trimmed by 11 bases and 4 bases, with 20 bases remaining between them. This CDR3 has 15 residues. CDR3 in amino acids: CAVKGQQGHNEKLFF. Here the CDR3 DNA reads TGTGCCGTAAAGGGGCAGCAGGGTCATAATGAAAAACTGTTTTTT.

The chain recombines TRBV30 with TRBJ2-3; 7 nucleotides line up with TRBD2. There are 12 residues in the CDR3. Germline V lookup: CDR1 GTSNPN, CDR2 SVGIG (reference sequence). J gave up 6 bases and V 4 bases, and 4 bases lay outside the gene matches. CDR3 amino acids: CAWTAGGDTQYF. CDR3 coding DNA: TGTGCCTGGACCGCCGGGGGGGATACGCAGTATTTT.

There are a few counts of this clone. This chain joins TRBV2 and TRBJ2-5, with 7 positions matching TRBD1. The CDR3 extends over 13 amino acids. The V and J ends lost 5 bases and 5 bases, in that order; junction bases with no gene match: 5. CDR1 is SNHLY and CDR2 is FYNNEI in the germline V gene. CDR3 bases: TGTGCCAGCAGTAGACAGGGTAGGGAGACCCAGTACTTC. Translation: CASSRQGRETQYF.

The chain has TRBV7-6 and TRBJ2-5; 16 bases are a match to TRBD2. The CDR3 has 20 amino acids. J gave up 0 bases and V 3 bases, and 10 bases lay outside the gene matches. From germline, CDR1 is SGHVS and CDR2 FNYEAQ. The chain's CDR3 is CASSFGAGGTSGRDQETQYF. For the CDR3, the DNA is TGTGCCAGCAGCTTCGGGGCGGGCGGGACTAGCGGGAGGGACCAAGAGACCCAGTACTTC.

This clone was seen a few times. The gene calls are TRBV27 and TRBJ2-1, with a weak D call TRBD2 (6 bases). Trimming pared 9 bases from V and 6 bases from J, leaving 12 bases between. Looked up from germline, CDR1 is MNHEY and CDR2 is SMNVEV (reference sequence). This CDR3 has 12 amino acids. The CDR3 nucleotides read TGTGCCAGTTTCGATAGCGGCAATGAGCAGTTCTTC. Encoded protein: CASFDSGNEQFF.

The chain uses TRBV4-1 and TRBJ2-7; weak D call: TRBD2 (6 bases). The V and J ends lost 3 bases and 3 bases respectively, with 12 bases between them. There are 14 residues in the CDR3. Germline CDR1 MGHRA, CDR2 YSYEKL. Here the CDR3 DNA reads TGCGCCAGCAGCCAGAGGGACTCCAGCTACGAGCAGTACTTC. It translates to CASSQRDSSYEQYF.

This chain uses TRBV28 with TRBJ2-7; 9 bases match TRBD1. The CDR3 length is 14 residues. V trimming: 7 bases; J trimming: 2 bases; junction bases outside the gene matches: 6. Germline CDR1 reads MDHEN; CDR2 reads SYDVKM. This chain's CDR3 is CASKTGTGTYEQYF. CDR3 nucleotide sequence: TGTGCCAGCAAGACCGGGACAGGGACCTACGAGCAGTACTTC.